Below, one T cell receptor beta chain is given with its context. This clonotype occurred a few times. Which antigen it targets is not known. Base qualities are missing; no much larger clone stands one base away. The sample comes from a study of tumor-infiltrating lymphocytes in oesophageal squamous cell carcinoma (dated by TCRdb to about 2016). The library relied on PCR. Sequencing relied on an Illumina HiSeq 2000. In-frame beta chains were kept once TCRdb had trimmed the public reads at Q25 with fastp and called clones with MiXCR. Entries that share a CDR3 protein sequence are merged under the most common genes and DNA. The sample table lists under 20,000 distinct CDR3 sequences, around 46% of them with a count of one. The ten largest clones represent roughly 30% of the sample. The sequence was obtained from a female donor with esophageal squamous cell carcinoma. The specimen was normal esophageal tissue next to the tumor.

The sequenced DNA: TGTGCCAGCAGCCCGCAAGGAGACAACCCCCTCGAGCAGTACTTC. It translates as CASSPQGDNPLEQYF. Recombination joined TRBV4-2 with TRBJ2-7; the D gene is unclear. V loses 4 bases, J loses 6 bases, and the germline ends lie 19 bases apart. Reading from cysteine to phenylalanine, the CDR3 counts 15 amino acids. Just the 45-base CDR3 DNA is kept, in frame starting at base 1. The germline V gene encodes CDR1 LGHNA and CDR2 YNFKEQ.